These 18 T cell receptor beta chains originate from one sample sequenced in a study of blood T cell repertoires in COVID-19. Using immunoSEQ multiplex PCR, the repertoire was profiled, and TCRdb retains in-frame clones only, with some absent. The data show 250,000 to 350,000 clones, roughly 84% seen once. The sequencing sample was made of peripheral blood. The receptors were sampled from a person aged 65-85 years with COVID-19, enrolled during active disease.

The CDR3 protein is CASRGSGGNEKLFF. Here the CDR3 DNA reads TGTGCCAGCAGGGGATCAGGGGGGAATGAAAAACTGTTTTTT. This chain links TRBV28 with TRBJ1-4; 7 bases fit TRBD1. Per the germline V gene, CDR1 is MDHEN and CDR2 is SYDVKM. After removal of 6 bases from V and 5 bases from J, the junction contained 6 bases not matched to a gene. This CDR3 spans 14 amino acids.

This chain links TRBV5-4 with TRBJ1-1; no clear D gene. Trimming took off 4 bases at V and 0 bases at J, with 13 bases between the two ends. CDR3 length: 15 residues. Germline CDR1 and CDR2: SGHNT and YYREEE (reference sequence). The CDR3 reads CASSLGLGMNTEAFF. The CDR3 coding sequence is TGTGCCAGCAGCCTTGGGTTGGGCATGAACACTGAAGCTTTCTTT.

This clone was counted a few times. The chain joins TRBV12-3 or TRBV12-4 to TRBJ2-3; 10 bases align to TRBD2. The V and J ends lost 7 bases and 12 bases, in that order; junction bases with no gene match: 7. The CDR3 has 12 amino acids. CDR3 amino acids: CASTSGLATQYF. CDR3 DNA: TGTGCCAGCACCTCGGGACTAGCGACACAGTATTTT.

The chain couples TRBV6-6 to TRBJ1-1; tentatively, D is TRBD1 (6 bases). The V and J ends lost 5 bases and 4 bases respectively, with 17 bases between them. Per germline, CDR1 MNHNY and CDR2 SVGAGI (reference sequence). There are 15 residues in the CDR3. The DNA of the CDR3 is TGTGCCAGCAGTAACACCCCCTACAGGGCCACTGAAGCTTTCTTT. It translates to CASSNTPYRATEAFF.

The chain recombines TRBV6-1 with TRBJ1-2; 9 bases map to TRBD1. The CDR3 covers 15 residues. Germline CDR1 MNHNS, CDR2 SASEGT. The junction had 5 bases not matched to a gene; V was cut back by 6 bases and J by 0 bases. The CDR3 here is CASSQGQGSNYGYTF. As DNA, the CDR3 is TGTGCCAGCAGCCAGGGACAGGGTTCTAACTATGGCTACACCTTC.

The chain combines TRBV7-8 with TRBJ2-1; 8 bases are shared with TRBD2. V dropped 5 bases and J dropped 0; count of bases not matched to a gene: 24. The CDR3 loop spans 22 amino acids. CDR1 and CDR2 from the germline V gene are SGHVS and FQNEAQ. The CDR3 DNA is TGTGCCAGCAGCCCCAGATACCGGCGGGGGGTTGGCCATCACAGCTCCTACAATGAGCAGTTCTTC. Its protein is CASSPRYRRGVGHHSSYNEQFF. Supplemented by reference TRBV7-8 and TRBJ2-1, the full variable domain reads GAGVSQSPRYKVAKRGQDVALRCDPISGHVSLFWYQQALGQGPEFLTYFQNEAQLDKSGLPSDRFFAERPEGSVSTLKIQRTQQEDSAVYLCASSPRYRRGVGHHSSYNEQFFGPGTRLTVL.

This clone was recorded only once. The rearrangement uses TRBV27 and TRBJ1-1; no reliable D call. V lost 2 bases and J lost 7, with 14 bases in between. This CDR3 contains 14 residues. Germline lookup yields CDR1 MNHEY and CDR2 SMNVEV (reference sequence). The CDR3: CASSLSRVRFEAFF. The CDR3 coding sequence is TGTGCCAGCAGTTTAAGCCGTGTAAGATTTGAAGCTTTCTTT.

This clone has more than one count but fewer than ten. The chain couples TRBV5-4 to TRBJ1-6; TRBD1 matches at 7 bases. Germline values: CDR1 SGHNT, CDR2 YYREEE (reference sequence). With V trimmed by 1 base and J by 5 bases, 6 bases remained unmatched. The CDR3 length is 16 residues. CDR3 sequence (DNA): TGTGCCAGCAGCTTGTTCCAGACAGGGAATAATTCACCCCTCCACTTT. It encodes CASSLFQTGNNSPLHF.

The V and J genes are TRBV14 and TRBJ1-1, with 7 bases lining up with TRBD1. CDR3 size: 14 residues. The V segment lost 1 base and the J segment 7 bases; nucleotides outside the gene matches: 6. CDR1 is SGHDN and CDR2 is FVKESK in the germline V gene. The CDR3 reads CASSQGWQGGEAFF. In DNA, the CDR3 is TGTGCCAGCAGCCAAGGGTGGCAGGGGGGTGAAGCTTTCTTT.

The rearrangement joins TRBV2 to TRBJ2-7; D might be TRBD1 (5 bases). CDR3 length: 13 amino acids. Germline CDR1 and CDR2: SNHLY and FYNNEI. The V end was cut by 8 bases, the J end by 7 bases, with 18 bases between. CDR3 nucleotide sequence: TGTGCCAGCTCAGAAGGGGCGGTCGCGGAGCAGTACTTC. This translates into CASSEGAVAEQYF.

This clone turned up a few times. V gene TRBV24-1 combines with J gene TRBJ2-3; 14 bases line up with TRBD2. The CDR3 consists of 17 residues. Germline-derived CDR1 and CDR2 are KGHDR and SFDVKD. The ends lost 4 bases at V and 4 bases at J; junction bases unmatched: 6. The CDR3: CATSDPGLAGAADTQYF. CDR3 nucleotide sequence: TGTGCCACCAGTGACCCGGGACTAGCGGGAGCGGCAGATACGCAGTATTTT.

This rearrangement joins TRBV6-5 to TRBJ2-1; 8 positions match TRBD2. CDR1 and CDR2 from the germline V gene are MNHEY and SVGAGI. Trimming cost V 7 bases and J 3 bases; bases outside gene matches: 5. This CDR3 has 14 residues. In nucleotides, the CDR3 is TGTGCCAGCAAAGCGGGGGCCGACTACAATGAGCAGTTCTTC. It yields the protein CASKAGADYNEQFF.

Points on this clone: Other DNA sequences in this sample translate to the same CDR3. The chain couples TRBV12-3 or TRBV12-4 to TRBJ2-5, with TRBD2 identical over 7 bases. This CDR3 spans 13 amino acids. Unmatched junction bases numbered 0, after V lost 3 bases and J lost 2 bases. CDR3 protein: CASSLGGQETQYF. CDR3 bases: TGTGCCAGCAGTTTGGGAGGGCAAGAGACCCAGTACTTC.

This sequence joins TRBV5-1 and TRBJ2-7; weak D call: TRBD2 (6 bases). The CDR3 runs 14 residues. Germline V gene data show CDR1 as SGHRS and CDR2 as YFSETQ. The V end was cut by 0 bases, the J end by 1 base, with 8 bases between. CDR3 amino acids: CASSLVRGSYEQYF. CDR3 nucleotide sequence: TGCGCCAGCAGCTTGGTTCGGGGGTCCTACGAGCAGTACTTC.

The chain has TRBV5-4 and TRBJ1-3; 7 nucleotides agree with TRBD1. Germline lookup yields CDR1 SGHNT and CDR2 YYREEE (reference sequence). The CDR3 is made up of 16 amino acids. V was pared by 3 bases and J by 0 bases, with 6 bases of the junction left unmatched. CDR3 sequence: CASSSRQGLSGNTIYF. The CDR3 coding sequence is TGTGCCAGCAGCTCAAGACAGGGACTCTCTGGAAACACCATATATTTT.

V is TRBV6-2 or TRBV6-3 and J is TRBJ1-5; D may be TRBD1 (5 bases). The CDR3 loop spans 13 amino acids. The V and J ends lost 2 bases and 9 bases respectively, with 11 bases between them. Germline values: CDR1 MNHEY, CDR2 SVGEGT. CDR3 DNA: TGTGCCAGCAGTTACACGGAGGGGTCGCCCCAGCATTTT. It specifies CASSYTEGSPQHF.

V is TRBV28 and J is TRBJ2-7; 10 bases fit TRBD2. J was trimmed by 0 bases and V by 4 bases; bases with no gene match: 6. This CDR3 comprises 16 residues. The germline V gene has CDR1 MDHEN and CDR2 SYDVKM. CDR3 in amino acids: CASSSTSGISSYEQYF. The CDR3 DNA reads TGTGCCAGCAGTTCTACTAGCGGGATAAGCTCCTACGAGCAGTACTTC.

This CDR3 is CASSLSGGTQETQYF. The CDR3 DNA is TGTGCCAGCAGCCTAAGCGGGGGGACCCAAGAGACCCAGTACTTC. The V and J genes are TRBV5-4 and TRBJ2-5, with TRBD2 identical over 9 bases. Germline V gives CDR1 SGHNT, CDR2 YYREEE (reference sequence). This CDR3 region has 15 residues. V gave up 4 bases and J gave up 1 base; unmatched junction bases: 5.